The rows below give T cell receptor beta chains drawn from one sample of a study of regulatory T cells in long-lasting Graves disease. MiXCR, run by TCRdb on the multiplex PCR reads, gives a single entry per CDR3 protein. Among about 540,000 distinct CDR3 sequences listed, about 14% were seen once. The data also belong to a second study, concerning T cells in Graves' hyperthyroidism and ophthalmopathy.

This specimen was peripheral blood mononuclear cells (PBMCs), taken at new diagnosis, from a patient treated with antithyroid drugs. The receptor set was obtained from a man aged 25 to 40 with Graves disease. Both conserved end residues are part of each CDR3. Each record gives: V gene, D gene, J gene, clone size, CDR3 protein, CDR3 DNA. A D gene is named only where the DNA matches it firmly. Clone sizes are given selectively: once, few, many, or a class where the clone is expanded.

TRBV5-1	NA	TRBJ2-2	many	CASSRGGQNTGELFF	TGCGCCAGCAGCCGAGGGGGACAGAACACCGGGGAGCTGTTTTTT
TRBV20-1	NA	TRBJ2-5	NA	CSARTPLGFETQYF	TGCAGTGCTAGGACTCCTTTGGGATTCGAGACCCAGTACTTC
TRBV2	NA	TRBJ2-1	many	CASRSVDGQFF	TGTGCCAGCAGGTCGGTGGACGGGCAGTTCTTC
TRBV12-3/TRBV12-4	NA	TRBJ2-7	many	CASSSGGRLYEQYF	TGTGCCAGCAGCTCTGGAGGCCGTTTATACGAGCAGTACTTC
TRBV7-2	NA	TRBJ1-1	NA	CASSLVLQGFGGTPEAFF	TGTGCCAGCAGCTTAGTACTTCAGGGGTTTGGGGGAACGCCTGAAGCTTTCTTT
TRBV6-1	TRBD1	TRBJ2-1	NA	CASSEIGQGANEQFF	TGTGCCAGCAGTGAGATAGGACAGGGGGCAAATGAGCAGTTCTTC
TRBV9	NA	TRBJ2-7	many	CASSVGGQRNEQYF	TGTGCCAGCAGCGTAGGCGGACAGAGGAACGAGCAGTACTTC
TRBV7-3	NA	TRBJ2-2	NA	CASSGKGSGNTGELFF	TGTGCCAGCAGCGGGAAGGGGAGCGGGAACACCGGGGAGCTGTTTTTT
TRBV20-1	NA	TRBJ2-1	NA	CSGWGRNEQFF	TGCAGTGGCTGGGGCCGAAATGAGCAGTTCTTC
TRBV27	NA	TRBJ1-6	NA	CASSLVGGLNSPLHF	TGTGCCAGCAGTTTGGTCGGGGGGCTGAATTCACCCCTCCACTTT
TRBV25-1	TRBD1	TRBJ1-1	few	CASSEYTGGKAFF	TGTGCCAGCAGTGAATATACAGGGGGGAAAGCTTTCTTT
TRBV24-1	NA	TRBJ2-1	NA	CATSDLRDSNNEQFF	TGTGCCACCAGTGATTTGCGGGACTCCAACAATGAGCAGTTCTTC
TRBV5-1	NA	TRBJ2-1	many	CASSLGRLNEQFF	TGCGCCAGCAGCTTGGGCAGATTAAATGAGCAGTTCTTC
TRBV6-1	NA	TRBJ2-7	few	CASRDPYEQYF	TGTGCCAGCAGGGACCCCTACGAGCAGTACTTC
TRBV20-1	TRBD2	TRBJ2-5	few	CSASPGLGRGTQYF	TGCAGTGCTAGCCCGGGACTAGGTCGCGGGACCCAGTACTTC
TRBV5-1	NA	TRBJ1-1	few	CASSTRENTEAFF	TGCGCCAGCAGCACCAGGGAGAACACTGAAGCTTTCTTT
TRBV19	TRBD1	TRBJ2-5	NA	CASSPYPGQGLQETQYF	TGTGCCAGTAGTCCCTACCCGGGACAGGGCCTCCAAGAGACCCAGTACTTC
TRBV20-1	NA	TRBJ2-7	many	CSARDGAGMGSYEQYF	TGCAGTGCTAGAGATGGGGCAGGGATGGGCTCCTACGAGCAGTACTTC
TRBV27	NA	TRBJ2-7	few	CASSLSSRREQYF	TGTGCCAGCAGTTTATCAAGCCGTCGGGAGCAGTACTTC
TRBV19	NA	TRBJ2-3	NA	CASSIAQVTDTQYF	TGTGCCAGTAGTATAGCCCAGGTAACAGATACGCAGTATTTT
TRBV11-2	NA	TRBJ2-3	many	CASSPRWSDGSDTQYF	TGTGCCAGCAGCCCCCGCTGGTCGGACGGCTCAGATACGCAGTATTTT
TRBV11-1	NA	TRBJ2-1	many	CASSLVVGSSYNEQFF	TGTGCCAGCAGCTTAGTAGTCGGGAGTTCATACAATGAGCAGTTCTTC
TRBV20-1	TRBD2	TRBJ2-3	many	CSASPLAETSDTQYF	TGCAGTGCTAGTCCGCTAGCGGAGACATCGGATACGCAGTATTTT
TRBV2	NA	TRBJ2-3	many	CASSRGPHRTDTQYF	TGTGCCAGCAGCCGAGGGCCCCATCGCACAGATACGCAGTATTTT
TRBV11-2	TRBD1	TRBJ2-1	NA	CASSLVQPGQPAYNEQFF	TGTGCCAGCAGCTTAGTCCAACCGGGACAGCCAGCCTACAATGAGCAGTTCTTC
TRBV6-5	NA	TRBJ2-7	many	CASSYSWTETYEQYF	TGTGCCAGCAGTTACTCCTGGACAGAGACCTACGAGCAGTACTTC
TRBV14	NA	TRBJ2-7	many	CASSFGYGEQYF	TGTGCCAGCAGCTTCGGTTACGGTGAGCAGTACTTC
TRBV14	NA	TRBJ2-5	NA	CASSQDLNQETQYF	TGTGCCAGCAGCCAAGATTTGAACCAAGAGACCCAGTACTTC
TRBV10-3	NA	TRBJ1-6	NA	CAVSSWSGVSNSPLHF	TGTGCCGTCAGTTCATGGTCGGGGGTGTCCAATTCACCCCTCCACTTT
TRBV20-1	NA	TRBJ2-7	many	CSARDFVRDHEQYF	TGCAGTGCTAGAGACTTTGTGCGGGACCACGAGCAGTACTTC
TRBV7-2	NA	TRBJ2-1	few	CASSLRRVRWDNEQFF	TGTGCCAGCAGCCTAAGAAGGGTTAGGTGGGACAATGAGCAGTTCTTC
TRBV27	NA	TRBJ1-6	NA	CASSWRLNSPLHF	TGTGCCAGCTCCTGGAGATTGAATTCACCCCTCCACTTT
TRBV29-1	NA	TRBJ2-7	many	CSVPSQGTYEQYF	TGCAGCGTCCCCTCGCAGGGCACCTACGAGCAGTACTTC
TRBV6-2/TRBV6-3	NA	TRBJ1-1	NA	CASSRGWGGNTEAFF	TGTGCCAGCAGCCGGGGGTGGGGCGGGAACACTGAAGCTTTCTTT
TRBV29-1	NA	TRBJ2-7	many	CSVVRDTSYEQYF	TGCAGCGTTGTCCGGGATACCTCCTACGAGCAGTACTTC
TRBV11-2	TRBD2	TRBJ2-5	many	CASSSGLAGVETQYF	TGTGCCAGCAGCTCGGGACTAGCGGGAGTGGAGACCCAGTACTTC
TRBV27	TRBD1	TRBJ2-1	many	CASTRGTGIEDEQFF	TGTGCCAGCACCCGGGGGACAGGGATCGAGGATGAGCAGTTCTTC
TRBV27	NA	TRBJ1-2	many	CASSLSPNYGYTF	TGTGCCAGCAGCCTATCTCCTAACTATGGCTACACCTTC
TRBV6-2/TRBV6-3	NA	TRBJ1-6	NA	CASSYSGGRNSPLHF	TGTGCCAGCAGTTACTCTGGGGGAAGGAATTCACCCCTCCACTTT
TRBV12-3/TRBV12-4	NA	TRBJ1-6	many	CASSSQGGDSPLHF	TGTGCCAGCAGTTCACAGGGAGGGGATTCACCCCTCCACTTT
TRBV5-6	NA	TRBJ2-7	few	CASSLAAGITVYHEQYF	TGTGCCAGCAGCTTGGCCGCGGGGATAACCGTCTACCACGAGCAGTACTTC
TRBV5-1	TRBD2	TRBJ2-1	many	CASSLSSGRYNEQFF	TGCGCCAGCAGCTTGTCTAGCGGGCGGTACAATGAGCAGTTCTTC
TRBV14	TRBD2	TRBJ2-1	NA	CASSERTSGRLNEQFF	TGTGCCAGCAGTGAGAGGACTAGCGGGAGACTCAATGAGCAGTTCTTC
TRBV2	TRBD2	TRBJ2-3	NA	CASSETSGSWKDTQYF	TGTGCCAGCAGTGAGACTAGCGGGAGCTGGAAAGATACGCAGTATTTT
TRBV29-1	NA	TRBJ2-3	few	CSVEGTVDTQYF	TGCAGCGTTGAAGGGACAGTAGATACGCAGTATTTT
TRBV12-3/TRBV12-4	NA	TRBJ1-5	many	CASSSDGNEGPQHF	TGTGCCAGCAGTTCGGACGGAAACGAGGGGCCCCAGCATTTT
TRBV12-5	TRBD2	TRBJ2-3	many	CATGTSGGTDTQYF	TGTGCTACCGGGACTAGCGGTGGCACAGATACGCAGTATTTT
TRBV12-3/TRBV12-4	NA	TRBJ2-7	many	CASSLAPGKYEQYF	TGTGCCAGCAGTTTAGCGCCCGGCAAATACGAGCAGTACTTC
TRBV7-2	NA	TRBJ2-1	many	CASSLRPSGQFF	TGTGCCAGCAGCTTAAGACCGTCCGGGCAGTTCTTC